The source of this TCR beta chain is a study of cytomegalovirus exposure and HLA in healthy donors. Study-level points and caveats: Published work reported that the classifier diagnosed cytomegalovirus status with high specificity and sensitivity.

As for this clone: Antigen specificity is unknown.

Germline CDR1 reads SGHTS; CDR2 reads YDEGEE. Unmatched junction bases numbered 13, after V lost 1 base and J lost 9 bases. The CDR3 covers 17 residues. Assay: immunoSEQ multiplex PCR; the TCRdb copy retains only in-frame clones and omits some. In the table there are 35,000 to 40,000 clones, 90% to 95% of which are singletons. The chain couples TRBV5-8 to TRBJ2-1; 10 bases map to TRBD2. Sequencing was performed on PBMCs. The clonotype comes from a man aged 18 to 29 in good health and CMV-seronegative. This CDR3 reads CASSLWASGRVIVEQFF. DNA of the CDR3: TGTGCCAGCAGCTTGTGGGCTAGCGGGAGAGTCATTGTTGAGCAGTTCTTC.